This is a list of T cell receptor beta chains from one sample in a study of cytomegalovirus exposure and HLA in healthy donors. Some clones are missing from TCRdb's copy, which holds only in-frame ones; the method was immunoSEQ multiplex PCR. The sample table includes 70,000 or so clones. The sample was PBMCs. These receptors were obtained from a man aged 35-49 years in good health and CMV-seronegative. CDR3s leave out the opening cysteine and the closing phenylalanine or tryptophan. Each record gives: V gene, CDR3 protein.

V gene: TRBV5-1; CDR3 protein: ASSKLTGGTEAF
V gene: TRBV29-1; CDR3 protein: STRDRVGNTEAF
V gene: TRBV5-4; CDR3 protein: ASSLARDRGAGANVLT
V gene: TRBV6-5; CDR3 protein: ASSPRRGPADTQY
V gene: TRBV6-6; CDR3 protein: ASGDYSYEQY
V gene: TRBV5-4; CDR3 protein: ASSLNTGRRAF
V gene: TRBV7-6; CDR3 protein: ASSNGAGGGEKLF
V gene: TRBV6-1; CDR3 protein: ASTRGQNSNQPQH
V gene: TRBV4-1; CDR3 protein: ASSQGGQGPTGELF
V gene: TRBV28; CDR3 protein: ASSATGFANQPQH
V gene: TRBV13; CDR3 protein: ASSLRLKRGSNTGELF
V gene: TRBV19; CDR3 protein: ASSPLDRGNGYT
V gene: TRBV30; CDR3 protein: AWNGEVGNTIY
V gene: TRBV5-3; CDR3 protein: ARSCRQGANYGYT
V gene: TRBV7-2; CDR3 protein: ASSLNSFNYGYT
V gene: TRBV29-1; CDR3 protein: SPNRGRIRIPIYKLF
V gene: TRBV6-5; CDR3 protein: ASTIDRSNTEAF
V gene: TRBV2; CDR3 protein: ASSDGTGGDTQY
V gene: TRBV5-4; CDR3 protein: ASSSSGGAYNEQF
V gene: TRBV19; CDR3 protein: ASSRDRGYEQY
V gene: TRBV9; CDR3 protein: ASSVFGGNTGELF
V gene: TRBV5-6; CDR3 protein: ASSFTGEAFVKLF
V gene: TRBV18; CDR3 protein: ASSPQQGSGANVLT
V gene: TRBV5-5; CDR3 protein: ASSHTGSTDWGGRNTIY
V gene: TRBV6-5; CDR3 protein: ASSFRTGKRNEQY
V gene: TRBV28; CDR3 protein: ASSLISAGENEKLF
V gene: TRBV5-1; CDR3 protein: ASSLVPGASSYNEQF
V gene: TRBV9; CDR3 protein: ASSVAAGESYEQY
V gene: TRBV6-5; CDR3 protein: ASSTGNNQPQH
V gene: TRBV6-5; CDR3 protein: ASRSLTGNTIY
V gene: TRBV6-1; CDR3 protein: ASRRNSGANVLT
V gene: TRBV6-1; CDR3 protein: ASSEAARGEDQPQH
V gene: TRBV4-2; CDR3 protein: ASSQDSGQGIPYEQY
V gene: TRBV30; CDR3 protein: AWRDRESYNEQF
V gene: TRBV25-1; CDR3 protein: ASKAPGQEVV
V gene: TRBV5-6; CDR3 protein: ASSSRGGNYNEQF